These T cell receptor beta chains were read from a single sample in a study of T cells in Graves' hyperthyroidism and ophthalmopathy. TCRdb reprocessed the multiplex PCR reads with MiXCR, giving one entry per CDR3 protein. The repertoire includes a few hundred thousand distinct CDR3 sequences, roughly a sixth of them detected once, and roughly 3.4% sits in the top ten. Input material: blood. The receptors shown here come from a woman aged 40 to 55 with Graves' ophthalmopathy. Each CDR3 is given with its conserved first and last residue. D genes are given only for firm matches. Only some rows state a clone size, as once, few, many or a class for expanded clones.

>TRBD1|.|TRBJ2-1|17|TRBV10-1
CASSESVGTGGSNEQFF
TGCGCCAGCAGTGAGTCGGTCGGGACAGGGGGAAGCAATGAGCAGTTCTTC
>.|many|TRBJ2-7|13|TRBV5-1
CASSPNDPGEQYF
TGCGCCAGCAGTCCCAACGATCCCGGCGAGCAGTACTTC
>TRBD2|.|TRBJ2-7|13|TRBV5-1
CASGAGLHYEQYF
TGCGCCAGCGGAGCGGGACTACACTACGAGCAGTACTTC
>TRBD2|many|TRBJ2-7|13|TRBV28
CASRWGGAYEQYF
TGTGCCAGCAGGTGGGGGGGGGCCTACGAGCAGTACTTC
>TRBD2|many|TRBJ2-7|13|TRBV12-3/TRBV12-4
CASRLAGTYEQYF
TGTGCCAGCAGACTAGCGGGGACCTACGAGCAGTACTTC
>.|many|TRBJ1-1|14|TRBV18
CASSPFDGTTEAFF
TGTGCCAGCTCACCATTCGACGGGACCACTGAAGCTTTCTTT
>TRBD2|.|TRBJ2-3|17|TRBV20-1
CSAAGQGTSGSPDTQYF
TGCAGTGCTGCCGGACAGGGGACTAGCGGGAGTCCCGATACGCAGTATTTT
>TRBD2|many|TRBJ2-1|17|TRBV20-1
CSARRSIAGGTTNEQFF
TGCAGTGCTCGACGATCTATAGCGGGGGGCACGACCAATGAGCAGTTCTTC
>.|.|TRBJ2-1|14|TRBV5-1
CASSLAVLTHEQFF
TGCGCCAGCAGCTTGGCGGTCCTTACCCATGAGCAGTTCTTC
>.|.|TRBJ1-2|15|TRBV12-3/TRBV12-4
CASSLAQGGTYGYTF
TGTGCCAGCAGTTTAGCGCAAGGGGGGACCTATGGCTACACCTTC
>TRBD1|.|TRBJ1-1|13|TRBV28
CASRVDRGVGAFF
TGTGCCAGCAGGGTGGACAGGGGCGTTGGAGCTTTCTTT
>TRBD1|.|TRBJ2-7|12|TRBV30
CAWDRGPGEQYF
TGTGCCTGGGACAGGGGGCCGGGTGAGCAGTACTTC
>TRBD2|many|TRBJ2-7|15|TRBV5-1
CASSLDPGLAYEQYF
TGCGCCAGCAGCTTGGACCCCGGACTAGCCTACGAGCAGTACTTC
>.|.|TRBJ2-4|13|TRBV30
CAWSNTGGDIQYF
TGTGCCTGGAGCAACACCGGTGGGGACATTCAGTACTTC
>.|many|TRBJ1-1|12|TRBV12-3/TRBV12-4
CASSFFGNGAFF
TGTGCCAGCAGTTTTTTCGGAAACGGAGCTTTCTTT
>TRBD1|few|TRBJ2-1|17|TRBV5-1
CASSLAGQAGAHDEQFF
TGCGCCAGCAGCTTGGCCGGACAGGCTGGGGCACACGATGAGCAGTTCTTC
>.|many|TRBJ2-7|12|TRBV11-2
CASSRVTYEQYF
TGTGCCAGCAGCCGCGTAACGTACGAGCAGTACTTC
>TRBD2|many|TRBJ2-2|15|TRBV7-9
CASSSTSGNTGELFF
TGTGCCAGTTCGTCTACTAGCGGAAACACCGGGGAGCTGTTTTTT
>.|.|TRBJ1-4|15|TRBV20-1
CSAQTPVRANEKLFF
TGCAGTGCTCAAACACCTGTCAGAGCTAATGAAAAACTGTTTTTT
>TRBD2|few|TRBJ2-2|18|TRBV25-1
CASSEGLAGGSDTGELFF
TGTGCCAGCAGTGAAGGACTAGCGGGAGGGAGTGACACCGGGGAGCTGTTTTTT
>.|many|TRBJ2-7|15|TRBV18
CASSPRTSGLGEQYF
TGTGCCAGCTCACCACGTACCTCAGGGTTGGGCGAGCAGTACTTC
>TRBD1|many|TRBJ1-2|15|TRBV18
CASSPRTGGEDGYTF
TGTGCCAGCTCACCAAGGACAGGGGGCGAAGATGGCTACACCTTC
>.|.|TRBJ2-7|11|TRBV20-1
CSVLGSYEQYF
TGCAGTGTACTAGGGTCCTACGAGCAGTACTTC
>.|.|TRBJ1-2|13|TRBV24-1
CATSDPVEYGYTF
TGTGCCACCAGTGACCCCGTAGAGTATGGCTACACCTTC